This T cell receptor (beta chain) was documented in a study of Ad26.COV2.S vaccination and SARS-CoV-2 variants. The CDR3 is made up of 14 amino acids. The V end was cut by 6 bases, the J end by 5 bases, with 17 bases between. The germline V gene has CDR1 SGDLS and CDR2 YYNGEE. This clone was recorded only once. Treatment specified: roughly 20 received Ad26.COV2.S at low or high dose, single or two shots; roughly five received placebo; per-sample allocation not given. Specimen acquisition occurred on day 63 following the initial vaccine or placebo injection. This adult donor, from Boston, was 18-55 years old. Produced via immunoSEQ multiplex PCR; TCRdb's table is partial and in-frame only. The top ten clones hold under 2% of a sample with some 320,000 clones, just over 85% of them seen once.

The receptor was isolated from a person aged 18-65 years who received the Ad26.COV2.S COVID-19 vaccine or a placebo. The chain employs TRBV9 and TRBJ2-5; tentative D call: TRBD1 (6 bases). Sequencing was performed on peripheral blood, taken in a trial of Ad26.COV2.S vaccine versus placebo. CDR3 nucleotide sequence: TGTGCCAGCAACCTTTACGGCCAGGGGGAGACCCAGTACTTC. Encoded protein: CASNLYGQGETQYF.